The 16 T cell receptor beta chains presented below share a single source sample, sequenced in a study of cytomegalovirus exposure and HLA in healthy donors. Researchers ran the PCR with 60 Vbeta and 13 Jbeta primers. This table comes from immunoSEQ multiplex PCR, and its TCRdb copy is limited to in-frame clones, with some not included. Among more than 150,000 clones listed, 70% to 90% were seen once. Material for sequencing was PBMCs. The receptor set was obtained from a man between 18 and 29 years old in good health and CMV-seropositive.

About this clone itself: The final CDR3 position lacks the conserved phenylalanine or tryptophan, pointing to a likely read error. The rearrangement links TRBV7-2 to TRBJ1-2, with 7 positions matching TRBD1. Germline CDR1 SGHTA, CDR2 FQGNSA. The CDR3 runs 13 residues. V lost 3 bases to trimming and J lost 8 bases; unmatched junction nucleotides: 6. CDR3 loop: CASSFDREYGYTL. CDR3 coding DNA: TGTGCCAGCAGCTTCGACAGGGAGTACGGCTACACCCTC.

The V call is TRBV18, the J call TRBJ2-7, with TRBD2 matching over 8 bases. CDR3 length equals 17 residues. The V gene end was trimmed by 3 bases and the J gene end by 2 bases; junction bases not matched to a gene: 12. Germline V gene sequence: CDR1 KGHSH, CDR2 LQKENI. The CDR3 spells CASSPLRTGAGAYEQYF. The CDR3 DNA follows: TGTGCCAGCTCACCCCTTAGGACCGGAGCGGGGGCCTACGAGCAGTACTTC.

V and J are TRBV6-5 and TRBJ2-3, with 8 bases matching TRBD1. This CDR3 is built from 15 residues. Germline V CDR1 and CDR2: MNHEY, SVGAGI. The V segment lost 4 bases and the J segment 7 bases; nucleotides outside the gene matches: 10. Here the CDR3 reads CASSSQGATRNTQYF. The CDR3 nucleotides read TGTGCCAGCAGTTCTCAGGGGGCTACCCGGAATACGCAGTATTTT.

J is TRBJ2-2 and V is TRBV29-1; 9 positions match TRBD1. The CDR3 runs 14 residues. CDR1 SQVTM and CDR2 ANQGSEA come from the germline V gene. V lost 7 bases to trimming and J lost 8 bases; unmatched junction nucleotides: 11. The CDR3 region is CSAQRGTGTGELFF. CDR3 DNA sequence: TGCAGCGCCCAGAGAGGGACAGGGACGGGGGAGCTGTTTTTT.

V gene TRBV14 combines with J gene TRBJ1-1; 8 nucleotides match TRBD1. The junction had 3 bases not matched to a gene; V was cut back by 5 bases and J by 1 base. Germline CDR1 reads SGHDN; CDR2 reads FVKESK. The CDR3 sequence is 14 residues long. CDR3 in amino acids: CASSSGQGNTEAFF. The DNA of the CDR3 is TGTGCCAGCAGCTCTGGACAGGGGAACACTGAAGCTTTCTTT. The whole variable domain, filled in from reference TRBV14 and TRBJ1-1, reads EAGVTQFPSHSVIEKGQTVTLRCDPISGHDNLYWYRRVMGKEIKFLLHFVKESKQDESGMPNNRFLAERTGGTYSTLKVQPAELEDSGVYFCASSSGQGNTEAFFGQGTRLTVV.

This clone occurred a few times. The V and J genes are TRBV6-5 and TRBJ1-6; no reliable D call. Trimming removed 0 bases from V and 7 bases from J, with 10 bases in between. Germline lookup yields CDR1 MNHEY and CDR2 SVGAGI. The CDR3 has 15 amino acids. The chain's CDR3 is CASSYSSVQNSPLHF. The CDR3 DNA is TGTGCCAGCAGTTACTCGTCCGTTCAGAATTCACCCCTCCACTTT.

The rearrangement uses TRBV7-2 and TRBJ1-6; tentatively, D is TRBD1 (6 bases). The V gene lost 5 bases and the J gene lost 8 bases, with 25 bases spanning the gap. The V gene's germline CDR1 is SGHTA and CDR2 FQGNSA. This CDR3 region has 18 residues. The CDR3 spells CASSRTAISNFGDSPLHF. DNA for the CDR3: TGTGCCAGCAGCCGGACAGCTATATCCAATTTCGGGGATTCACCCCTCCACTTT.

The rearrangement links TRBV29-1 to TRBJ1-1; tentative D call: TRBD1 (6 bases). The CDR3 consists of 13 residues. V lost 7 bases, J lost 4 bases, and 16 bases lay in between. The V gene's germline CDR1 is SQVTM and CDR2 ANQGSEA. The CDR3 nucleotides are TGCAGCGCCAACGAGGGGGTGGCCACTGAAGCTTTCTTT. It yields the protein CSANEGVATEAFF.

The chain has TRBV10-3 and TRBJ1-1, with D perhaps matching TRBD1 (5 bases). The CDR3 has 16 amino acids. Trimming left V 3 bases short and J 3 bases short, with 17 bases between. The germline gives CDR1 ENHRY, CDR2 SYGVKD. CDR3 sequence: CAISDRQGQIDTEAFF. The CDR3 region has the DNA TGTGCCATCAGTGACCGGCAGGGTCAGATTGACACTGAAGCTTTCTTT.

The J gene is TRBJ2-6, the V gene TRBV19, with TRBD1 matching over 10 bases. Germline V lookup: CDR1 LNHDA, CDR2 SQIVND (reference sequence). The CDR3 has 15 residues. The V and J ends lost 10 bases and 1 base, in that order; junction bases with no gene match: 4. The CDR3 region has the DNA TGTGCCACTAGGGACAGGGGTTCTGGGGCCAACGTCCTGACTTTC. This encodes CATRDRGSGANVLTF.

J is TRBJ1-5 and V is TRBV5-4; D call uncertain. Trimming pared 4 bases from V and 0 bases from J, leaving 26 bases between. Per germline, CDR1 SGHNT and CDR2 YYREEE (reference sequence). This CDR3 is built from 20 residues. CDR3 coding DNA: TGTGCCAGCAGCCCACCGCCGCCGACATTGGGCCGGTATAGCAATCAGCCCCAGCATTTT. It specifies CASSPPPPTLGRYSNQPQHF.

This clone was detected only once. The rearrangement joins TRBV18 to TRBJ2-1, with D tentatively TRBD2 (5 bases). The germline V gene has CDR1 KGHSH and CDR2 LQKENI. The CDR3 runs to 12 residues. The V end lost 3 bases, the J end lost 7 bases, and 7 bases lay between the germline ends. CDR3 DNA sequence: TGTGCCAGCTCACCCGGCGGGAATGAGCAGTTCTTC. Encoded protein: CASSPGGNEQFF.

The rearrangement uses TRBV6-5 and TRBJ1-5, with TRBD1 matching 8 bases. This CDR3 is built from 15 residues. Germline V gene data show CDR1 as MNHEY and CDR2 as SVGAGI. With 5 bases clipped from V and 7 bases from J, the junction kept 10 bases outside the gene matches. The CDR3 DNA reads as TGTGCCAGCAGTCCCTTCCAGGGGGCGAGGCAGCCCCAGCATTTT. It is translated as CASSPFQGARQPQHF.

The chain is built from TRBV6-1 and TRBJ1-5; 7 nucleotides agree with TRBD1. V gave up 3 bases and J gave up 1 base; unmatched junction bases: 6. This CDR3 comprises 16 residues. CDR1 is MNHNS, CDR2 SASEGT, per germline. CDR3 DNA sequence: TGTGCCAGCAGTGATTCCAGGGGGTTAAGCAATCAGCCCCAGCATTTT. Protein: CASSDSRGLSNQPQHF.

The V and J genes are TRBV7-6 and TRBJ1-4; TRBD1 matches at 12 bases. J lost 5 bases, V lost 1 base, and 8 bases had no gene match. The CDR3 runs to 18 residues. Germline V gives CDR1 SGHVS, CDR2 FNYEAQ. This CDR3 is CASSLVGGQGAPNEKLFF. The CDR3 DNA reads as TGTGCCAGCAGCTTAGTGGGGGGACAGGGGGCTCCAAATGAAAAACTGTTTTTT.

The V call is TRBV6-1, the J call TRBJ1-1, with D tentatively TRBD1 (5 bases). Looked up from germline, CDR1 is MNHNS and CDR2 is SASEGT. The V end lost 10 bases, the J end lost 1 base, and 13 bases lay between the germline ends. The CDR3 length is 13 residues. CDR3 sequence: CAIAGKPNTEAFF. DNA for the CDR3: TGTGCCATTGCAGGGAAACCGAACACTGAAGCTTTCTTT.